The next 11 T cell receptor beta chains were all read from a single sample in a study of shared clonotypes between healthy human individuals. TCRdb keeps only in-frame clones here, not all; method: immunoSEQ multiplex PCR. Among about 470,000 clones listed, 75% to 85% were seen once. Sequencing was done on a sample of PBMCs. Receptors were obtained from a woman aged 40 to 55 in good health. Some clones in this sample may be carry-over from other donors' samples.

The V call is TRBV7-8, the J call TRBJ1-5, with D possibly matching TRBD1 (5 bases). V lost 6 bases and J 6 bases, leaving 18 bases between the germline ends. This CDR3 spans 15 amino acids. From germline, CDR1 is SGHVS and CDR2 FQNEAQ. The CDR3 nucleotides are TGTGCCAGCAGACCTGCGGAGGGACCGGCTCAGCCCCAGCATTTT. Residues: CASRPAEGPAQPQHF.

The chain joins TRBV27 to TRBJ2-7, with TRBD1 matching 10 bases. Trimming cost V 4 bases and J 5 bases; bases outside gene matches: 5. Germline lookup yields CDR1 MNHEY and CDR2 SMNVEV (reference sequence). The CDR3 extends over 14 amino acids. CDR3 bases: TGTGCCAGCAGTTCCGACAGGGGGCTCAACGAGCAGTACTTC. Translating gives CASSSDRGLNEQYF.

The rearrangement uses TRBV28 and TRBJ2-2, with D uncertain. The CDR3 consists of 13 residues. Deletions cut 2 bases from V and 5 bases from J, with 6 bases between. Germline values: CDR1 MDHEN, CDR2 SYDVKM. The CDR3 DNA sequence: TGTGCCAGCAGTTTACGGATTACCGGGGAGCTGTTTTTT. Protein sequence: CASSLRITGELFF.

The chain has TRBV19 and TRBJ1-5, with a possible D match to TRBD1 (6 bases). The CDR3 consists of 14 residues. The germline CDR1 and CDR2 sequences are LNHDA and SQIVND (reference sequence). Trimming removed 6 bases from V and 6 bases from J, with 15 bases in between. CDR3 residues: CASRKQGEGQPQHF. The CDR3 DNA follows: TGTGCCAGTAGAAAACAGGGAGAAGGTCAGCCCCAGCATTTT. The whole variable domain, filled in from reference TRBV19 and TRBJ1-5, reads DGGITQSPKYLFRKEGQNVTLSCEQNLNHDAMYWYRQDPGQGLRLIYYSQIVNDFQKGDIAEGYSVSREKKESFPLTVTSAQKNPTAFYLCASRKQGEGQPQHFGDGTRLSIL.

V usage is TRBV11-2 and J usage is TRBJ2-7; 11 bases are shared with TRBD2. The CDR3 consists of 15 residues. Germline-derived CDR1 and CDR2 are SGHAT and FQNNGV. V was pared by 1 base and J by 1 base, with 0 bases of the junction left unmatched. CDR3 sequence: CASSLASGRSYEQYF. The CDR3 coding sequence is TGTGCCAGCAGCTTAGCTAGCGGGAGGTCCTACGAGCAGTACTTC.

The genes are TRBV5-1 and TRBJ2-7; D is unclear. The germline V gene has CDR1 SGHRS and CDR2 YFSETQ. This CDR3 contains 14 residues. Trimming took 4 bases from V and 1 from J, leaving 12 bases between them. The CDR3 sequence is CASSPMMGSYEQYF. In DNA form, the CDR3 reads TGCGCCAGCAGCCCCATGATGGGTTCCTACGAGCAGTACTTC.

About this clone itself: This could be a read error, since a much larger clone is one nucleotide away. CDR3 in amino acids: CASSPIGREQFF. CDR3 coding DNA: TGTGCCAGCTCACCAATTGGGCGTGAGCAGTTCTTC. This rearrangement joins TRBV18 to TRBJ2-1; D not certain. Germline V CDR1 and CDR2: KGHSH, LQKENI. V dropped 2 bases and J dropped 9 bases, with 8 bases sitting between them. This CDR3 is built from 12 residues.

In this sample, this clone turned up once. This chain links TRBV5-6 with TRBJ1-2; D not resolved. Trimming shortened V by 0 bases and J by 4 bases, and 10 bases separated the two germline ends. Per the germline V gene, CDR1 is SGHDT and CDR2 is YYEEEE. The CDR3 contains 14 residues. The CDR3 coding sequence is TGTGCCAGCAGCTTGGGCCCCCCTTCCTATGGCTACACCTTC. Its protein product is CASSLGPPSYGYTF.

The chain employs TRBV6-5 and TRBJ2-5, with 7 bases matching TRBD2. Per the germline V gene, CDR1 is MNHEY and CDR2 is SVGAGI. J gave up 9 bases and V 0 bases, and 7 bases lay outside the gene matches. The CDR3 covers 14 residues. The CDR3 region is CASSYSASAGPQYF. CDR3 DNA sequence: TGTGCCAGCAGTTACTCGGCTTCAGCGGGACCCCAGTACTTC.

J is TRBJ1-4 and V is TRBV28; D gene ambiguous. Deletions cut 5 bases from V and 3 bases from J, with 16 bases between. The length of the CDR3 is 16 residues. Germline loops: CDR1 MDHEN, CDR2 SYDVKM. CDR3 region: CASSLHSQSANEKLFF. The CDR3 nucleotides read TGTGCCAGCAGTCTCCACAGCCAGTCGGCTAATGAAAAACTGTTTTTT.

This clone was seen repeatedly, ten times or more. This rearrangement joins TRBV30 to TRBJ2-2; 8 bases fit TRBD2. V shed 4 bases and J 5 bases; nucleotides not matched to a gene: 9. This CDR3 comprises 15 residues. Germline assignment: CDR1 GTSNPN and CDR2 SVGIG (reference sequence). CDR3 protein: CAWKEVGGETGELFF. The CDR3 coding sequence is TGTGCCTGGAAGGAAGTCGGGGGGGAAACCGGGGAGCTGTTTTTT.